The 9 T cell receptor beta chains given below trace back to one sample, sequenced in a study of cytomegalovirus exposure and HLA in healthy donors. 60 Vbeta and 13 Jbeta primers were used in PCR. This table comes from immunoSEQ multiplex PCR, and its TCRdb copy is limited to in-frame clones, with some not included. The sample has about 120,000 clones; about two thirds are singletons. Sequencing input: PBMCs. The receptors here all came from a man younger than 45 in good health and CMV-seronegative.

V gene TRBV29-1 combines with J gene TRBJ2-3; 8 nucleotides agree with TRBD2. After removal of 4 bases from V and 1 base from J, the junction contained 10 bases not matched to a gene. Per germline, CDR1 SQVTM and CDR2 ANQGSEA. The CDR3 sequence is 16 residues long. The CDR3, as DNA: TGCAGCGTTGGTCGGCGGGGGGACTCTCGCACAGATACGCAGTATTTT. Its translation: CSVGRRGDSRTDTQYF.

The rearrangement links TRBV7-3 to TRBJ2-1; D is perhaps TRBD2 (5 bases). V lost 3 bases and J 0 bases, leaving 12 bases between the germline ends. CDR1 is SGHTA, CDR2 FQGTGA, per germline. CDR3 length: 16 residues. The CDR3 nucleotides are TGTGCCAGCAGCTTTCCCGGGAAGGACTCCTACAATGAGCAGTTCTTC. This gives the protein CASSFPGKDSYNEQFF.

The chain recombines TRBV13 with TRBJ2-3; 13 bases map to TRBD2. In germline, CDR1 is PRHDT, CDR2 FYEKMQ (reference sequence). The CDR3 extends over 16 amino acids. J lost 3 bases, V lost 5 bases, and 5 bases had no gene match. The CDR3 DNA reads as TGTGCCAGCAGCGCCTGGACTAGCGGGGGAACAGATACGCAGTATTTT. Its translation: CASSAWTSGGTDTQYF.

The chain carries TRBV7-2 and TRBJ1-6; 7 bases agree with TRBD1. The germline V gene has CDR1 SGHTA and CDR2 FQGNSA. This CDR3 is built from 15 residues. With V trimmed by 3 bases and J by 8 bases, 7 bases remained unmatched. In nucleotides, the CDR3 is TGTGCCAGCAGCTTCGGGGACAGTTATTATTCACCCCTCCACTTT. The encoded protein is CASSFGDSYYSPLHF.

This chain uses TRBV6-1 with TRBJ2-7, with 8 bases that match TRBD2. Unmatched junction bases numbered 11, after V lost 10 bases and J lost 6 bases. The CDR3 totals 13 residues. CDR1 is MNHNS, CDR2 SASEGT, per germline. CDR3 sequence (DNA): TGTGCCACCGGGGGGGGACCCGAGGCCGAGCAGTACTTC. It specifies CATGGGPEAEQYF.

The J gene is TRBJ2-7, the V gene TRBV11-2; the match to TRBD1 covers 7 bases. V lost 1 base and J lost 7; bases outside the gene matches: 4. Germline V CDR1 and CDR2: SGHAT, FQNNGV. The CDR3 has 13 amino acids. CDR3 in amino acids: CASSLAGGGEQYF. CDR3 sequence (DNA): TGTGCCAGCAGCTTAGCAGGGGGTGGTGAGCAGTACTTC. Full variable domain (remainder filled in from reference TRBV11-2 and TRBJ2-7): EAGVAQSPRYKIIEKRQSVAFWCNPISGHATLYWYQQILGQGPKLLIQFQNNGVVDDSQLPKDRFSAERLKGVDSTLKIQPAKLEDSAVYLCASSLAGGGEQYFGPGTRLTVT.

This chain connects TRBV18 to TRBJ2-3, with 8 bases aligning to TRBD2. The CDR3 length is 15 residues. The V segment lost 2 bases and the J segment 0 bases; nucleotides outside the gene matches: 1. Germline lookup yields CDR1 KGHSH and CDR2 LQKENI. The CDR3 nucleotides read TGTGCCAGCTCACCAAGCGGGGGTAGCACAGATACGCAGTATTTT. Protein product: CASSPSGGSTDTQYF.

The chain couples TRBV5-8 to TRBJ2-7; D might be TRBD1 (6 bases). There are 14 residues in the CDR3. Per germline, CDR1 SGHTS and CDR2 YDEGEE. V was pared by 4 bases and J by 4 bases, with 15 bases between. CDR3 protein: CASSVGHRLYEQYF. For the CDR3, the DNA is TGTGCCAGCAGCGTGGGACACCGGCTGTACGAGCAGTACTTC.

This clone has just one count. The chain couples TRBV6-5 to TRBJ2-7, with D possibly being TRBD1 (6 bases). The CDR3 has 15 amino acids. V dropped 0 bases and J dropped 2 bases, with 11 bases sitting between them. Germline loops: CDR1 MNHEY, CDR2 SVGAGI. Here the CDR3 reads CASSYSGWGPYEQYF. The CDR3 nucleotides are TGTGCCAGCAGTTACTCGGGTTGGGGGCCCTACGAGCAGTACTTC.